What follows are 15 T cell receptor beta chains derived from one specimen sequenced in a study of T cells in Graves' hyperthyroidism and ophthalmopathy. TCR beta CDR3 regions were amplified from RNA. The study used the HTBI primer set for a first-round RT-PCR of the TCR CDR3. In TCRdb, the multiplex PCR reads were re-called with MiXCR into one record per CDR3 protein. The table has hundreds of thousands of distinct CDR3 sequences, about 17% seen once. The sequenced sample was blood. These receptors were taken from a woman in her thirties with Graves' hyperthyroidism.

J is TRBJ1-5 and V is TRBV20-1; possibly TRBD1 for D (6 bases). The CDR3 has 14 residues. With 6 bases removed from V and 2 bases from J, the gap between germline ends came to 14 bases. CDR1 is DFQATT, CDR2 SNEGSKA, per germline (reference sequence). CDR3 loop: CSARTALGNQPQHF. DNA of the CDR3: TGCAGTGCGCGGACAGCCCTCGGCAATCAGCCCCAGCATTTT.

There are many counts of this clonotype. The V gene is TRBV9, the J gene TRBJ2-3; D is unclear. V lost 0 bases and J 5 bases, leaving 10 bases between the germline ends. CDR3 size: 14 residues. CDR1 SGDLS and CDR2 YYNGEE come from the germline V gene. CDR3 sequence: CASSVGPRGDTQYF. The CDR3 coding sequence is TGTGCCAGCAGCGTAGGGCCACGAGGAGATACGCAGTATTTT.

This clonotype has ten or more counts. The V and J genes are TRBV20-1 and TRBJ2-5; D tentatively reads TRBD1 or TRBD2 (5 bases each). CDR3 length: 16 amino acids. Germline V gene lookup returns CDR1 DFQATT and CDR2 SNEGSKA (reference sequence). V lost 0 bases and J 4 bases, leaving 18 bases between the germline ends. This CDR3 is CSARDGARGFRETQYF. The DNA of the CDR3 is TGCAGTGCTAGAGATGGGGCCAGAGGGTTTCGAGAGACCCAGTACTTC.

This clonotype was observed a handful of times. The V call is TRBV5-6, the J call TRBJ2-5; D tentatively reads TRBD1 or TRBD2 (5 bases each). Germline V gene data show CDR1 as SGHDT and CDR2 as YYEEEE. The length of the CDR3 is 15 residues. Trimming took off 0 bases at V and 10 bases at J, with 19 bases between the two ends. The CDR3 DNA sequence: TGTGCCAGCAGCTTGGTCGTCTCGACGAGAGGGGACCAGTACTTC. As protein: CASSLVVSTRGDQYF.

The table lists this clonotype with a few counts. The V call is TRBV27, the J call TRBJ2-7, with D tentatively TRBD1 (6 bases). Germline loops: CDR1 MNHEY, CDR2 SMNVEV (reference sequence). The CDR3 sequence is 13 residues long. V lost 4 bases to trimming and J lost 3 bases, with 10 bases between them. CDR3 residues: CASSYRVLYEQYF. In DNA form, the CDR3 reads TGTGCCAGCAGTTACAGGGTCCTCTACGAGCAGTACTTC.

The chain couples TRBV2 to TRBJ1-6, with a possible D match to TRBD1 (6 bases). Germline values: CDR1 SNHLY, CDR2 FYNNEI. V was trimmed by 2 bases and J by 10 bases, leaving 9 bases between them. The CDR3 is 13 amino acids. This CDR3 is CASSEWGQSPLHF. CDR3 nucleotides: TGTGCCAGCAGTGAATGGGGGCAATCACCCCTCCACTTT.

This clonotype was detected ten times or more. The V call is TRBV10-3, the J call TRBJ1-5, with a possible D match to TRBD1 (5 bases). Germline assignment: CDR1 ENHRY and CDR2 SYGVKD. Trimming left V 3 bases short and J 7 bases short, with 10 bases between. CDR3 length: 13 residues. CDR3 DNA: TGTGCCATCAGTGAACGTTCAGGGCAGCCCCAGCATTTT. Amino acid sequence: CAISERSGQPQHF.

The genes are TRBV9 and TRBJ2-3, with D possibly TRBD2 on 5 matching bases. CDR1 SGDLS and CDR2 YYNGEE come from the germline V gene. Trimming took 0 bases from V and 6 from J, leaving 23 bases between them. This CDR3 region has 18 residues. For the CDR3, the DNA is TGTGCCAGCAGCGTAGAAGGGAGCGAGGCGGTTTTTGGGGATACGCAGTATTTT. Translating gives CASSVEGSEAVFGDTQYF.

This chain links TRBV11-2 with TRBJ1-3; maybe TRBD1 (6 bases). V shed 4 bases and J shed 3 bases, with 25 bases lying between them. Germline values: CDR1 SGHAT, CDR2 FQNNGV. The CDR3 contains 19 residues. The CDR3 protein is CASSSYGDDQGFFGNTIYF. DNA of the CDR3: TGTGCCAGCAGCTCGTATGGGGATGATCAGGGGTTCTTTGGAAACACCATATATTTT. Complete variable domain (other parts from reference TRBV11-2 and TRBJ1-3): EAGVAQSPRYKIIEKRQSVAFWCNPISGHATLYWYQQILGQGPKLLIQFQNNGVVDDSQLPKDRFSAERLKGVDSTLKIQPAKLEDSAVYLCASSSYGDDQGFFGNTIYFGEGSWLTVV.

Of note for this clonotype: A read error may explain this, as a much larger clone is one base away. The chain uses TRBV11-2 and TRBJ2-2, with D uncertain. Germline CDR1 reads SGHAT; CDR2 reads FQNNGV. Trimming removed 2 bases at V and 6 bases at J, with 13 bases between. The CDR3 covers 15 residues. In DNA, the CDR3 is TGTGCCAGCAGCTTATTCGTGATTTCCGCCGGGGAGCTGTTTTTT. Residues: CASSLFVISAGELFF.

This clonotype has a single count. The V gene is TRBV5-1, the J gene TRBJ2-2, with 11 bases lining up with TRBD2. V trimming: 7 bases; J trimming: 4 bases; junction bases outside the gene matches: 12. Germline values: CDR1 SGHRS, CDR2 YFSETQ. The CDR3 is 17 amino acids. The CDR3 protein is CASHGGTGLAATGELFF. In DNA form, the CDR3 reads TGCGCCAGCCACGGAGGTACGGGACTAGCGGCCACCGGGGAGCTGTTTTTT.

To note about this clonotype: Since a much larger clone is just one base distant, this may be a read error. The chain couples TRBV28 to TRBJ2-1; a possible D gene is TRBD2 (5 bases). Between the trimmed V and J ends, which lost 6 bases and 6 bases, there was a span of 27 bases. This CDR3 has 18 amino acids. In germline, CDR1 is MDHEN, CDR2 SYDVKM. Here the CDR3 reads CASRTMKWRAPQCNEQFF. Written as DNA, the CDR3 is TGTGCCAGCAGGACAATGAAATGGCGGGCCCCCCAGTGCAATGAGCAGTTCTTC.

This chain joins TRBV27 and TRBJ2-7; 14 bases are shared with TRBD2. CDR1 and CDR2 from the germline V gene are MNHEY and SMNVEV (reference sequence). This CDR3 comprises 16 residues. With V trimmed by 4 bases and J by 6 bases, 8 bases remained unmatched. The chain's CDR3 is CASSSTGTSGSTEQYF. CDR3 sequence (DNA): TGTGCCAGCAGTTCAACCGGGACTAGCGGGAGTACCGAGCAGTACTTC.

This clonotype was seen at least ten times. The chain joins TRBV2 to TRBJ2-1; 7 bases agree with TRBD1. Per the germline V gene, CDR1 is SNHLY and CDR2 is FYNNEI. The CDR3 is 14 amino acids. With 5 bases clipped from V and 7 bases from J, the junction kept 8 bases outside the gene matches. DNA of the CDR3: TGTGCCAGCAGTACCGACAGGGCTCAAAATGAGCAGTTCTTC. Translating it yields CASSTDRAQNEQFF.

The V gene is TRBV20-1, the J gene TRBJ1-5; D may be TRBD1 (5 bases). This CDR3 has 16 amino acids. The V end was cut by 2 bases, the J end by 4 bases, with 18 bases between. The germline CDR1 and CDR2 sequences are DFQATT and SNEGSKA (reference sequence). CDR3 DNA: TGCAGTGCTAGAAGAGGGCGGTCAGGGAGGAATCAGCCCCAGCATTTT. Translation gives CSARRGRSGRNQPQHF.